The present T cell receptor (beta chain) was sequenced within a study of identical twins. The sample holds a few counts of this clonotype. The antigen is undetermined. Whole-study findings and limits: Carriage of fewer insertions was seen in abundant cord blood beta clonotypes, whereas memory repertoires showed none.

CDR1 SGHTA and CDR2 FQGTGA come from the germline V gene. The germline V and J ends were trimmed by 5 bases and 8 bases, with 13 bases remaining between them. The CDR3 length is 13 residues. TCRdb itself ran the 5' RACE reads through MiXCR, one entry per CDR3 protein. The sample consists of approximately 220,000 distinct CDR3 sequences, roughly 9.4% of them appearing once. Among all donors, each was a healthy Caucasian. The chain joins TRBV7-3 to TRBJ2-1; weak D call: TRBD1 (5 bases). The specimen was memory (CD45RO+) T cells sorted from blood. This clonotype originated in a young woman in good health. This chain's CDR3 is CASSTGMGHEQFF. Here the CDR3 DNA reads TGTGCCAGCAGCACCGGAATGGGGCATGAGCAGTTCTTC. Variable domain in full (rest from reference TRBV7-3 and TRBJ2-1): GAGVSQTPSNKVTEKGKYVELRCDPISGHTALYWYRQSLGQGPEFLIYFQGTGAADDSGLPNDRFFAVRPEGSVSTLKIQRTERGDSAVYLCASSTGMGHEQFFGPGTRLTVL.